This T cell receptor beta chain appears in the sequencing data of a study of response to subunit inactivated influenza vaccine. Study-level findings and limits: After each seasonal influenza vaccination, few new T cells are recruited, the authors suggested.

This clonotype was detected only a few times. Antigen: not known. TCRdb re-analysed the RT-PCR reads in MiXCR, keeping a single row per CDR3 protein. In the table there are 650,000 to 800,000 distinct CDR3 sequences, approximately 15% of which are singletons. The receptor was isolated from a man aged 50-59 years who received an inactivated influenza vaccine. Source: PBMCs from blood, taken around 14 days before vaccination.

The CDR3 nucleotides read TGTGCCAGCAGGTTCGGACAGGGCCTACACTACGAGCAGTACTTC. Protein product: CASRFGQGLHYEQYF. The chain carries TRBV6-2 or TRBV6-3 and TRBJ2-7; 8 nucleotides line up with TRBD1. J lost 3 bases, V lost 6 bases, and 10 bases had no gene match. The CDR3 consists of 15 residues. CDR1 MNHEY and CDR2 SVGEGT come from the germline V gene.